Listed here are 5 T cell receptor beta chains from one sample, sequenced in a study of blood T cell repertoires in COVID-19 (dated by TCRdb to about 2020). Preparation of the library involved the immunoSEQ multiplex PCR assay. The immuneACCESS repertoire file appears here via TCRdb, limited to in-frame rearrangements. These files lack a portion of the clones; in checked studies, under half of the deficit traces to unresolved V genes, and the cause of the others is not known. Here the sample has roughly 250,000 clones; 80% to 95% occur a single time. In total, the top ten clones hold around 0.86% of the sample. Specimen: peripheral blood. These receptors originate from a man younger than 40 with COVID-19, enrolled during active disease.

This sequence joins TRBV7-6 and TRBJ2-7; TRBD2 agrees at 8 bases. From germline, CDR1 is SGHVS and CDR2 FNYEAQ. CDR3 length: 16 residues. The V and J ends lost 0 bases and 5 bases, in that order; junction bases with no gene match: 9. This CDR3 is CASSLAARGGSNEQYF. The CDR3 DNA follows: TGTGCCAGCAGCTTAGCGGCACGGGGGGGCTCTAACGAGCAGTACTTC.

About this clone: At the DNA level, this CDR3 is encoded by other sequences in the same sample as well. The rearrangement links TRBV5-1 to TRBJ1-2; D is possibly TRBD1 (5 bases). The length of the CDR3 is 13 residues. With 3 bases removed from V and 8 bases from J, the gap between germline ends came to 14 bases. Germline V lookup: CDR1 SGHRS, CDR2 YFSETQ. The CDR3 DNA is TGCGCCAGCAGCTCCGACGGGGGAGGGGGCTACACCTTC. Residues: CASSSDGGGGYTF.

V and J are TRBV2 and TRBJ1-1; no clear D gene. The CDR3 loop spans 13 amino acids. Deletions cut 6 bases from V and 1 base from J, with 9 bases between. CDR1 and CDR2 from the germline V gene are SNHLY and FYNNEI. CDR3 residues: CASSPDKNTEAFF. For the CDR3, the DNA is TGTGCCAGCAGCCCCGACAAGAACACTGAAGCTTTCTTT.

The chain combines TRBV29-1 with TRBJ1-3, with 8 bases matching TRBD1. Germline loops: CDR1 SQVTM, CDR2 ANQGSEA. V lost 7 bases to trimming and J lost 7 bases; unmatched junction nucleotides: 3. The length of the CDR3 is 11 residues. CDR3 DNA: TGCAGCGCCGACAGGGGCAACACCATATATTTT. Its translation: CSADRGNTIYF.

The V and J genes are TRBV30 and TRBJ2-7; 7 positions agree with TRBD1. This CDR3 spans 13 amino acids. Germline CDR1 and CDR2: GTSNPN and SVGIG (reference sequence). Trimming removed 4 bases from V and 3 bases from J; junction bases left unmatched: 6. The CDR3 DNA is TGTGCCTGGACTTCGGACAGGATCTACGAGCAGTACTTC. Protein sequence: CAWTSDRIYEQYF. Based on the CDR3 plus reference TRBV30 and TRBJ2-7, the full variable domain is SQTIHQWPATLVQPVGSPLSLECTVEGTSNPNLYWYRQAAGRGLQLLFYSVGIGQISSEVPQNLSASRPQDRQFILSSKKLLLSDSGFYLCAWTSDRIYEQYFGPGTRLTVT.